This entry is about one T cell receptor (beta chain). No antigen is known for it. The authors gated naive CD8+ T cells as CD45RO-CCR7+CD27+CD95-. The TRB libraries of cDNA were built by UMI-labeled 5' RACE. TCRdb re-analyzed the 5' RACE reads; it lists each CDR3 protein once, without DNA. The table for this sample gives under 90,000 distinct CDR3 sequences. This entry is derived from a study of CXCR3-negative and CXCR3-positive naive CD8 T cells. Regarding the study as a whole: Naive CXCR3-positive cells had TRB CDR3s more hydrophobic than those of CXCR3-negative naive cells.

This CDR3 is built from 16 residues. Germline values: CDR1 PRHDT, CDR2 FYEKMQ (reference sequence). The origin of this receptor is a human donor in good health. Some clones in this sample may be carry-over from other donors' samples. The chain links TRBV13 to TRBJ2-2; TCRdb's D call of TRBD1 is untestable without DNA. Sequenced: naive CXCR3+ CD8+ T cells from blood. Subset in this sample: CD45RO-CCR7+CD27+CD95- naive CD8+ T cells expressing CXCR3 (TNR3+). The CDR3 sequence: CASSPRQGVRTGELFF.